The 3 T cell receptor beta chains below all came from one sample that was sequenced in a study of cytomegalovirus exposure and HLA in healthy donors. The PCR had 60 Vbeta and 13 Jbeta primers. Clones were read by immunoSEQ multiplex PCR, and TCRdb kept only the in-frame ones, dropping some. The sample contains roughly 90,000 clones, around four fifths of which appear only once. The sample taken for sequencing was PBMCs. These receptors were collected from a man in his thirties or forties in good health and CMV-seropositive.

The V and J genes are TRBV6-4 and TRBJ2-5; D is uncertain. Germline-derived CDR1 and CDR2 are MRHNA and SNTAGT. The CDR3 totals 16 residues. Deletions cut 0 bases from V and 5 bases from J, with 16 bases between. The CDR3 spells CASSDSTRGMPETQYF. The CDR3 nucleotides are TGTGCCAGCAGTGACTCAACCCGAGGAATGCCGGAGACCCAGTACTTC.

The chain is built from TRBV18 and TRBJ2-7, with D perhaps TRBD1 (6 bases). The CDR3 is 13 residues long. CDR1 is KGHSH and CDR2 is LQKENI in the germline V gene. V lost 0 bases to trimming and J lost 7 bases, with 10 bases between them. The chain's CDR3 is CASSPPGQGEQYF. DNA of the CDR3: TGTGCCAGCTCACCACCAGGTCAGGGGGAGCAGTACTTC.

The rearrangement links TRBV28 to TRBJ2-2; 8 bases line up with TRBD2. V shed 4 bases, J shed 4 bases, and the junction held 8 bases outside the gene matches. The CDR3 length is 16 residues. Germline assignment: CDR1 MDHEN and CDR2 SYDVKM. The chain's CDR3 is CASSSPGGMSTGELFF. DNA of the CDR3: TGTGCCAGCAGTTCCCCGGGAGGGATGAGCACCGGGGAGCTGTTTTTT.